Below are 18 T cell receptor beta chains sequenced from a single sample in a study of OX40 agonist ivuxolimab in advanced cancers. Profiling relied on immunoSEQ multiplex PCR, and the TCRdb table lists in-frame clones only, not all of them. The data contain around 70,000 clones, 85% of them singletons. The source was CD4+ or CD8+ T cells sorted from blood, collected in a trial of the OX40 agonist ivuxolimab. These receptors came from an adult with an advanced solid tumor such as melanoma, head and neck, liver or kidney cancer.

The chain employs TRBV6-1 and TRBJ2-3, with a possible D match to TRBD2 (6 bases). The CDR3 length is 12 residues. The germline gives CDR1 MNHNS, CDR2 SASEGT. Trimming cost V 8 bases and J 5 bases, with 11 bases left between them. The CDR3 here is CASGGRGDTQYF. The CDR3 nucleotides read TGTGCCAGCGGAGGGCGTGGAGATACGCAGTATTTT.

The J gene is TRBJ2-7, the V gene TRBV30; D gene unclear. From germline, CDR1 is GTSNPN and CDR2 SVGIG (reference sequence). V was clipped by 2 bases and J by 4 bases, with 9 bases between them. The CDR3 length is 12 residues. The CDR3 is CAWSTDAYEQYF. Written as DNA, the CDR3 is TGTGCCTGGAGTACGGACGCTTACGAGCAGTACTTC.

This chain links TRBV13 with TRBJ1-2; TRBD1 might be the D (5 bases). Germline V gene lookup returns CDR1 PRHDT and CDR2 FYEKMQ (reference sequence). The CDR3 is 14 amino acids. With 2 bases removed from V and 8 bases from J, the gap between germline ends came to 15 bases. CDR3 DNA sequence: TGTGCCAGCAGCTTACAGGGACCGGGTGGAGGCTACACCTTC. It specifies CASSLQGPGGGYTF.

The chain links TRBV7-3 to TRBJ1-6; 8 bases align to TRBD1. The CDR3 totals 16 residues. With 5 bases clipped from V and 5 bases from J, the junction kept 8 bases outside the gene matches. Looked up from germline, CDR1 is SGHTA and CDR2 is FQGTGA. The CDR3 loop reads CASSRTGPFDNSPLHF. The CDR3 DNA reads as TGTGCCAGCAGCCGGACAGGGCCGTTCGATAATTCACCCCTCCACTTT. Combining the CDR3 with reference TRBV7-3 and TRBJ1-6 gives the whole variable domain GAGVSQTPSNKVTEKGKYVELRCDPISGHTALYWYRQSLGQGPEFLIYFQGTGAADDSGLPNDRFFAVRPEGSVSTLKIQRTERGDSAVYLCASSRTGPFDNSPLHFGNGTRLTVT.

The chain recombines TRBV28 with TRBJ2-5; TRBD2 might be the D (6 bases). This CDR3 has 15 amino acids. V dropped 10 bases and J dropped 0 bases, with 18 bases sitting between them. Germline V lookup: CDR1 MDHEN, CDR2 SYDVKM. In nucleotides, the CDR3 is TGTGCCACCTTCCGAGGGGCGGGGTACCAAGAGACCCAGTACTTC. Residues: CATFRGAGYQETQYF.

The chain is built from TRBV6-5 and TRBJ2-1; D gene unclear. This CDR3 is built from 13 residues. Trimming removed 5 bases at V and 2 bases at J, with 7 bases between. CDR1 is MNHEY, CDR2 SVGAGI, per germline. The CDR3 spells CASSKGAYNEQFF. In DNA form, the CDR3 reads TGTGCCAGCAGTAAAGGAGCCTACAATGAGCAGTTCTTC.

Only a few counts were recorded for this clone. The chain uses TRBV7-6 and TRBJ1-5, with 7 positions matching TRBD1. With 5 bases clipped from V and 4 bases from J, the junction kept 5 bases outside the gene matches. Germline-derived CDR1 and CDR2 are SGHVS and FNYEAQ. The CDR3 totals 14 residues. The CDR3 DNA sequence: TGTGCCAGCAGCATGGGACAGCGGAATCAGCCCCAGCATTTT. It encodes CASSMGQRNQPQHF.

V is TRBV5-1 and J is TRBJ2-1; either TRBD1 or TRBD2 may fit D (5 bases each). With 4 bases removed from V and 7 bases from J, the gap between germline ends came to 15 bases. The germline CDR1 and CDR2 sequences are SGHRS and YFSETQ. This CDR3 is built from 14 residues. The CDR3 here is CASSPGPYGNEQFF. The CDR3 DNA reads TGCGCCAGCAGCCCGGGACCCTACGGGAATGAGCAGTTCTTC.

The chain links TRBV12-5 to TRBJ1-1, with 10 bases matching TRBD1. V was clipped by 5 bases and J by 3 bases; unmatched bases: 9. Germline V gene lookup returns CDR1 LGHNT and CDR2 FRNRAP. This CDR3 is 16 amino acids long. The chain's CDR3 is CASGPDRGLRYTEAFF. CDR3 nucleotides: TGTGCTAGTGGTCCTGACAGGGGGCTTAGGTACACTGAAGCTTTCTTT. The full variable domain, its missing parts supplied by reference TRBV12-5 and TRBJ1-1, is DARVTQTPRHKVTEMGQEVTMRCQPILGHNTVFWYRQTMMQGLELLAYFRNRAPLDDSGMPKDRFSAEMPDATLATLKIQPSEPRDSAVYFCASGPDRGLRYTEAFFGQGTRLTVV.

The genes are TRBV5-1 and TRBJ1-1, with TRBD1 matching over 7 bases. Trimming cost V 3 bases and J 3 bases; bases outside gene matches: 5. Germline V gene data show CDR1 as SGHRS and CDR2 as YFSETQ. The CDR3 consists of 14 residues. The CDR3 protein is CASSSRTGDTEAFF. The CDR3 bases are TGCGCCAGCAGCTCCCGGACAGGAGACACTGAAGCTTTCTTT.

This clone came up once. The chain links TRBV30 to TRBJ2-2, with D unclear. Germline V lookup: CDR1 GTSNPN, CDR2 SVGIG (reference sequence). This CDR3 region has 10 residues. With 2 bases removed from V and 7 bases from J, the gap between germline ends came to 2 bases. CDR3 nucleotides: TGTGCCTGGAGTAACGGGGAGCTGTTTTTT. The encoded protein is CAWSNGELFF.

This chain links TRBV27 with TRBJ2-6; D not resolved. Trimming removed 2 bases at V and 6 bases at J, with 17 bases between. The germline gives CDR1 MNHEY, CDR2 SMNVEV (reference sequence). CDR3 length: 17 residues. The CDR3 DNA follows: TGTGCCAGCAGTTTAAAAGTAGGGCAGTCCGTGGCCAACGTCCTGACTTTC. Protein sequence: CASSLKVGQSVANVLTF.

V is TRBV10-3 and J is TRBJ2-7; D possibly matches TRBD1 or TRBD2 (7 bases each). This CDR3 is built from 14 residues. Trimming removed 5 bases at V and 5 bases at J, with 16 bases between. Per germline, CDR1 ENHRY and CDR2 SYGVKD. CDR3 bases: TGTGCCATCAGTCCCAGGGGGGGGGCGGACGAGCAGTACTTC. It codes for CAISPRGGADEQYF.

The rearrangement uses TRBV28 and TRBJ2-7; no reliable D call. CDR3 length: 14 amino acids. CDR1 is MDHEN, CDR2 SYDVKM, per germline. V was cut by 6 bases and J by 1 base, with 13 bases left in between. The DNA for the CDR3 is TGTGCCAGCAGGACCAGACTGGAATCCTACGAGCAGTACTTC. As protein: CASRTRLESYEQYF. Full variable domain (remainder filled in from reference TRBV28 and TRBJ2-7): DVKVTQSSRYLVKRTGEKVFLECVQDMDHENMFWYRQDPGLGLRLIYFSYDVKMKEKGDIPEGYSVSREKKERFSLILESASTNQTSMYLCASRTRLESYEQYFGPGTRLTVT.

V is TRBV5-1 and J is TRBJ2-7; maybe TRBD1 (6 bases). Germline V gives CDR1 SGHRS, CDR2 YFSETQ. The CDR3 sequence is 14 residues long. V lost 0 bases and J lost 1, with 8 bases in between. CDR3 residues: CASSLGQGSYEQYF. The DNA for the CDR3 is TGCGCCAGCAGCTTGGGCCAGGGGTCCTACGAGCAGTACTTC.

V is TRBV28 and J is TRBJ2-7, with a weak D call TRBD2 (6 bases). The CDR3 loop spans 15 amino acids. V was clipped by 6 bases and J by 3 bases, with 18 bases between them. CDR1 and CDR2 from the germline V gene are MDHEN and SYDVKM. The CDR3 protein is CASSQQGTAYYEQYF. CDR3 sequence (DNA): TGTGCCAGCAGCCAACAAGGGACTGCCTACTACGAGCAGTACTTC. The variable domain in full, with the rest retrieved from reference TRBV28 and TRBJ2-7, is DVKVTQSSRYLVKRTGEKVFLECVQDMDHENMFWYRQDPGLGLRLIYFSYDVKMKEKGDIPEGYSVSREKKERFSLILESASTNQTSMYLCASSQQGTAYYEQYFGPGTRLTVT.

This rearrangement joins TRBV28 to TRBJ1-1; D is unclear. The ends were cut back, 7 bases at V and 1 base at J, with 13 bases in the middle. This CDR3 spans 14 amino acids. Germline V gene sequence: CDR1 MDHEN, CDR2 SYDVKM. The CDR3 nucleotides read TGTGCCAGCACCCCTCCACGAGAGAACACTGAAGCTTTCTTT. Translated, it gives CASTPPRENTEAFF.

The gene calls are TRBV9 and TRBJ2-7; no clear D gene. Germline CDR1 reads SGDLS; CDR2 reads YYNGEE. This CDR3 has 16 residues. The germline V and J ends were trimmed by 3 bases and 2 bases, with 18 bases remaining between them. For the CDR3, the DNA is TGTGCCAGCAGCGCGTTCAGGCTAACGACCACCTACGAGCAGTACTTC. It codes for CASSAFRLTTTYEQYF.